One and the same sample provided the 5 T cell receptor beta chains below, sequenced in a study of T cell changes during pregnancy in multiple sclerosis. Here immunoSEQ multiplex PCR was the method, and the copy in TCRdb shows in-frame clones only, minus some. The profile covers approximately 44,000 clones, with roughly nine tenths appearing a single time and around 0.63% taken by the ten largest. The specimen comprised CD4+ T cells from peripheral blood mononuclear cells, sampled in the first trimester of pregnancy. The receptor source for this set is a female donor with multiple sclerosis, enrolled in a pregnancy study.

The rearrangement joins TRBV5-1 to TRBJ2-1; tentatively, D is TRBD1 (5 bases). The CDR3 consists of 15 residues. V shed 1 base and J shed 4 bases, with 12 bases lying between them. From germline, CDR1 is SGHRS and CDR2 YFSETQ. CDR3 bases: TGCGCCAGCAGCTTGAGCCCACAGGTGTACAATGAGCAGTTCTTC. Translating gives CASSLSPQVYNEQFF.

The V call is TRBV7-9, the J call TRBJ1-2; a weak D match, TRBD1 (6 bases). Trimming shortened V by 4 bases and J by 5 bases, and 11 bases separated the two germline ends. From germline, CDR1 is SEHNR and CDR2 FQNEAQ (reference sequence). This CDR3 has 13 amino acids. DNA for the CDR3: TGTGCCAGCAGCTCCGCCACAGGGTATGGCTACACCTTC. It yields the protein CASSSATGYGYTF.

J is TRBJ2-7 and V is TRBV6-1; the D is unclear. Between the trimmed V and J ends, which lost 2 bases and 7 bases, there was a span of 6 bases. The CDR3 covers 11 residues. Germline V CDR1 and CDR2: MNHNS, SASEGT. CDR3: CASSEHQEQYF. The DNA of the CDR3 is TGTGCCAGCAGTGAACATCAGGAGCAGTACTTC.

This chain joins TRBV28 and TRBJ2-1; TRBD2 agrees at 10 bases. V was pared by 8 bases and J by 12 bases, with 13 bases of the junction left unmatched. CDR1 is MDHEN, CDR2 SYDVKM, per germline. This CDR3 contains 14 residues. CDR3 protein: CASSRPSGSGRQFF. The CDR3 region has the DNA TGTGCCAGCTCCAGGCCTAGCGGGAGCGGACGGCAGTTCTTC.

The V gene is TRBV29-1, the J gene TRBJ1-2; D is unresolved. Germline values: CDR1 SQVTM, CDR2 ANQGSEA. Trimming removed 7 bases from V and 4 bases from J, with 13 bases in between. CDR3 length equals 12 residues. The CDR3 loop reads CSALGGVYGYTF. In DNA, the CDR3 is TGCAGCGCCTTGGGCGGGGTCTATGGCTACACCTTC.